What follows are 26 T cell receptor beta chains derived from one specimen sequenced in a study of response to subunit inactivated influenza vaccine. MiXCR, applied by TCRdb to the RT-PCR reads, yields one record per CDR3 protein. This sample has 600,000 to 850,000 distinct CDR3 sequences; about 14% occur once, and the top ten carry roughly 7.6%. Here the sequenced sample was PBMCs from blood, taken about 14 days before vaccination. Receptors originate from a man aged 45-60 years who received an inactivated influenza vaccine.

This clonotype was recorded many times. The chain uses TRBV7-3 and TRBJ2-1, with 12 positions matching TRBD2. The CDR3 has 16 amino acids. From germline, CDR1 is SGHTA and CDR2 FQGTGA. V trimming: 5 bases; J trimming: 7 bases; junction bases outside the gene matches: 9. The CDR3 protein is CASSKSTSGSRNEQFF. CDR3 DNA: TGTGCCAGCAGCAAATCGACTAGCGGGAGCAGGAATGAGCAGTTCTTC. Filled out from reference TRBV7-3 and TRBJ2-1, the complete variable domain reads GAGVSQTPSNKVTEKGKYVELRCDPISGHTALYWYRQSLGQGPEFLIYFQGTGAADDSGLPNDRFFAVRPEGSVSTLKIQRTERGDSAVYLCASSKSTSGSRNEQFFGPGTRLTVL.

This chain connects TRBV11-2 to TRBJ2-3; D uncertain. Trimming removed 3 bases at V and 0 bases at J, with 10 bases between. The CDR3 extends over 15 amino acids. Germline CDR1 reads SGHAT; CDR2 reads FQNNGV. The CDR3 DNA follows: TGTGCCAGCAGCTTTGCATACTCTAGCACAGATACGCAGTATTTT. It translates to CASSFAYSSTDTQYF.

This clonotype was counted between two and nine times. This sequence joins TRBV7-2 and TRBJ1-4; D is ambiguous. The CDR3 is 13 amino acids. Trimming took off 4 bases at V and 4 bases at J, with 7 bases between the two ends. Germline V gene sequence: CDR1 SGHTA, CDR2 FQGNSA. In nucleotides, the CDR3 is TGTGCCAGCAGCTCATTCCGTAATGAAAAACTGTTTTTT. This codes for CASSSFRNEKLFF.

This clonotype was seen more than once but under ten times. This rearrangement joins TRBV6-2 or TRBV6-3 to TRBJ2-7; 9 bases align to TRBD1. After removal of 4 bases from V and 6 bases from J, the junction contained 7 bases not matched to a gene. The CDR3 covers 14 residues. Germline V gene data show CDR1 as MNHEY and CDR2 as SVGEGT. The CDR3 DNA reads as TGTGCCAGCAGTTCTTTGGGACAGGGAAGCGAGCAGTACTTC. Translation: CASSSLGQGSEQYF.

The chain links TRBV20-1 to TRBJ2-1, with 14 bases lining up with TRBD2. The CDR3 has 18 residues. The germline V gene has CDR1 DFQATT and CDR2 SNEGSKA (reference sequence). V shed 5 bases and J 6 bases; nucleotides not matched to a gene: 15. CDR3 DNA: TGCAGTGCTCCCCTCCCAGGGACTAGCGGGAGAAGGGGCAATGAGCAGTTCTTC. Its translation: CSAPLPGTSGRRGNEQFF.

The chain's CDR3 is CSARDRGFFDEQYF. CDR3 coding DNA: TGCAGTGCTAGAGATCGAGGGTTTTTTGACGAGCAGTACTTC. V usage is TRBV20-1 and J usage is TRBJ2-7; a possible D gene is TRBD2 (5 bases). V shed 0 bases and J shed 5 bases, with 14 bases lying between them. This CDR3 region has 14 residues. Germline V gene sequence: CDR1 DFQATT, CDR2 SNEGSKA (reference sequence).

The DNA for the CDR3 is TGTGCCAGCAGTTCGGCGAGCCTAGCGGGAGTTTCCGGGGAGCTGTTTTTT. The encoded protein is CASSSASLAGVSGELFF. The chain employs TRBV28 and TRBJ2-2, with 10 positions matching TRBD2. Trimming took 4 bases from V and 6 from J; bases not matched to a gene: 11. This CDR3 region has 17 residues. The germline CDR1 and CDR2 sequences are MDHEN and SYDVKM.

CDR3 sequence reads: CASSFGPEYNEQFF. CDR3 in DNA: TGTGCCAGCAGCTTCGGGCCAGAGTACAATGAGCAGTTCTTC. The chain employs TRBV11-1 and TRBJ2-1; no clear D. Germline lookup yields CDR1 SGHAT and CDR2 FQDESV (reference sequence). The V end was cut by 3 bases, the J end by 4 bases, with 10 bases between. The CDR3 covers 14 residues. Combining the CDR3 with reference TRBV11-1 and TRBJ2-1 gives the whole variable domain EAEVAQSPRYKITEKSQAVAFWCDPISGHATLYWYRQILGQGPELLVQFQDESVVDDSQLPKDRFSAERLKGVDSTLKIQPAELGDSAMYLCASSFGPEYNEQFFGPGTRLTVL.

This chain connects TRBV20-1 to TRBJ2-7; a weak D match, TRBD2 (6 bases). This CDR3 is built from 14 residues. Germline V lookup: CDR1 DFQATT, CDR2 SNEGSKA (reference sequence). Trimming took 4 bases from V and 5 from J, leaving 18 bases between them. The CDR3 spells CSATTGTPTHEQYF. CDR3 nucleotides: TGCAGTGCTACCACCGGGACTCCTACCCACGAGCAGTACTTC.

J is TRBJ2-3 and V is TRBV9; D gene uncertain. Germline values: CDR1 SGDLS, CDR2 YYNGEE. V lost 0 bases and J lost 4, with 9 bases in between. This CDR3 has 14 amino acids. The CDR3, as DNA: TGTGCCAGCAGCGTAGAAGGTGCAGCAGATACGCAGTATTTT. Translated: CASSVEGAADTQYF.

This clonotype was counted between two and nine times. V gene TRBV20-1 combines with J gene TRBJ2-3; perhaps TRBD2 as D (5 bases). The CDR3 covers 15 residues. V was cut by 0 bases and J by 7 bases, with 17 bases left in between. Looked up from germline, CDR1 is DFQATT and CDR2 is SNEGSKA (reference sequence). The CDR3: CSARDPSGWWNTQYF. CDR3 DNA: TGCAGTGCTAGAGATCCGAGCGGATGGTGGAATACGCAGTATTTT.

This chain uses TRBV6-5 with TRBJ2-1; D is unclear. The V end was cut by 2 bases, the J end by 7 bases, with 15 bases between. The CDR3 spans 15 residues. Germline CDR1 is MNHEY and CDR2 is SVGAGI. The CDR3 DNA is TGTGCCAGCAGTTACGTGTCATCCGGTTGGAATGAGCAGTTCTTC. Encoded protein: CASSYVSSGWNEQFF.

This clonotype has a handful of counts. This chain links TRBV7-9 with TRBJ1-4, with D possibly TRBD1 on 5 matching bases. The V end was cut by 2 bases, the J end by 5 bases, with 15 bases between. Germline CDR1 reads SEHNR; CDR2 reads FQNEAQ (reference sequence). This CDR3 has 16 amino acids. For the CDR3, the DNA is TGTGCCAGCAGCTTACTCCAGGGCGGACCCAATGAAAAACTGTTTTTT. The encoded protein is CASSLLQGGPNEKLFF.

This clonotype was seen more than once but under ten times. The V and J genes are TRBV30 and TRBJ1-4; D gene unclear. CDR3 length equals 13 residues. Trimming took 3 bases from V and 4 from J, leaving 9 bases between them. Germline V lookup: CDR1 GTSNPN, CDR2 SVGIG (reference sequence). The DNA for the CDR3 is TGTGCCTGGAGGCCGGGATTTAATGAAAAACTGTTTTTT. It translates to CAWRPGFNEKLFF.

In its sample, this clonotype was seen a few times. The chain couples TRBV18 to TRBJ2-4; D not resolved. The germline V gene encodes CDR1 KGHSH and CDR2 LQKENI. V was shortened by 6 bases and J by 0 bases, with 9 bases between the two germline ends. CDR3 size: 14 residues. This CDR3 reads CASSSTEAKNIQYF. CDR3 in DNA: TGTGCCAGCTCGTCGACTGAAGCCAAAAACATTCAGTACTTC.

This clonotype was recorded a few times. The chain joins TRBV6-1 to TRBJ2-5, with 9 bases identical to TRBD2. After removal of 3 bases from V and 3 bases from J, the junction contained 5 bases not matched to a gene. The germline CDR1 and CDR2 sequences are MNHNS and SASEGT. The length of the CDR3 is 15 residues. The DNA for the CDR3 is TGTGCCAGCAGTGATTTGACTAGCGGAAAAGAGACCCAGTACTTC. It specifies CASSDLTSGKETQYF.

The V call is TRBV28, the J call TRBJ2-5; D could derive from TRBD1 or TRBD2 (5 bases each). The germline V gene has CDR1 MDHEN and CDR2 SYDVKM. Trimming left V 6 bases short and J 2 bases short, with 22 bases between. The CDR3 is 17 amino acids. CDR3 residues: CASSSFGGPDYQETQYF. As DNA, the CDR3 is TGTGCCAGCAGCAGTTTTGGGGGACCCGACTATCAAGAGACCCAGTACTTC.

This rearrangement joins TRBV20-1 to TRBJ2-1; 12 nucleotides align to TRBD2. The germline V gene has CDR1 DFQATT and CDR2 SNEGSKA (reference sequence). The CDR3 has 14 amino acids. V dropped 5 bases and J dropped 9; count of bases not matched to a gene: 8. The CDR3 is CSAFQLAGGFEQFF. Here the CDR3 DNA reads TGCAGTGCTTTCCAACTAGCGGGAGGTTTTGAGCAGTTCTTC.

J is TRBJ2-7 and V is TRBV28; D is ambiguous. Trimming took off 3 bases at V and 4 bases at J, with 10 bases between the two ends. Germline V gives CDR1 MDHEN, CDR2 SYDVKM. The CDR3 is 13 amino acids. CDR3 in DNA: TGTGCCAGCAGTTTGAATTATCGGTACGAGCAGTACTTC. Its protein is CASSLNYRYEQYF.

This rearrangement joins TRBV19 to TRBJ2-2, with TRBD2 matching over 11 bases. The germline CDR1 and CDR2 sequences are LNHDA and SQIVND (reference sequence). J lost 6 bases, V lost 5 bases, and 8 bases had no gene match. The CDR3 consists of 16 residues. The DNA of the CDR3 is TGTGCCAGTAGTTTCTTAGCGGGAGGGCCGGCCGGGGAGCTGTTTTTT. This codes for CASSFLAGGPAGELFF. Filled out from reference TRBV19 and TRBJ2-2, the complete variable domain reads DGGITQSPKYLFRKEGQNVTLSCEQNLNHDAMYWYRQDPGQGLRLIYYSQIVNDFQKGDIAEGYSVSREKKESFPLTVTSAQKNPTAFYLCASSFLAGGPAGELFFGEGSRLTVL.

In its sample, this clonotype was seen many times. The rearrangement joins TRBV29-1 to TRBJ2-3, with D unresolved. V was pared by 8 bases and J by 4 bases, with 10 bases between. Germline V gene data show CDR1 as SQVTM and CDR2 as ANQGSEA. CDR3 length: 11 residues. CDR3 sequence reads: CSIYRADTQYF. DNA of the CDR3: TGCAGCATCTACAGAGCAGATACGCAGTATTTT.

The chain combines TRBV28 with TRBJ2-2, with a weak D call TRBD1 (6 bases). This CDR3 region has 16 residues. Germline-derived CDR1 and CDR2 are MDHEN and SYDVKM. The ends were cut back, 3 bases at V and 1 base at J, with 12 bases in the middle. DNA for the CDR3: TGTGCCAGCAGTTTGCTGGGGGCCGGGAACACCGGGGAGCTGTTTTTT. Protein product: CASSLLGAGNTGELFF.

The CDR3 coding sequence is TGTGCCAGCAGTGAACGTCTCTACGAGCAGTACTTC. Protein product: CASSERLYEQYF. This rearrangement joins TRBV6-1 to TRBJ2-7; D gene unclear. Germline CDR1 and CDR2: MNHNS and SASEGT. Trimming shortened V by 2 bases and J by 3 bases, and 5 bases separated the two germline ends. This CDR3 spans 12 amino acids.

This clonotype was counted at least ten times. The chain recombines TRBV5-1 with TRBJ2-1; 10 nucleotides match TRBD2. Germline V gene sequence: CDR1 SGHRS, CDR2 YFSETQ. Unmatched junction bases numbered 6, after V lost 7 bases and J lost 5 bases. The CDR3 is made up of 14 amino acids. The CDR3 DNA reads TGCGCCAGCGCGACTAGCGGGCCCGACAATGAGCAGTTCTTC. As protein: CASATSGPDNEQFF.

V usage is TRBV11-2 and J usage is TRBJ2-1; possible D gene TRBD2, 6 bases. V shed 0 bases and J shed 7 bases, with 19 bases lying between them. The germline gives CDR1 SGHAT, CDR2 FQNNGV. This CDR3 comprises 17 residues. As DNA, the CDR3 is TGTGCCAGCAGCTTAGACCTTGCGGGGAGGATCGGGAATGAGCAGTTCTTC. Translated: CASSLDLAGRIGNEQFF. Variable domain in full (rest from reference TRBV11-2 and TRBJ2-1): EAGVAQSPRYKIIEKRQSVAFWCNPISGHATLYWYQQILGQGPKLLIQFQNNGVVDDSQLPKDRFSAERLKGVDSTLKIQPAKLEDSAVYLCASSLDLAGRIGNEQFFGPGTRLTVL.

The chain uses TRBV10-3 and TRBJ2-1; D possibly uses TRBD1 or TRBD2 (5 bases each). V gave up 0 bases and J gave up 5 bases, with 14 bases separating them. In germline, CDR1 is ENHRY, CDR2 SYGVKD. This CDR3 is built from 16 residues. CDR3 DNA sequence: TGTGCCATCAGTGAGTCGAGGGGAAACAGAAACAATGAGCAGTTCTTC. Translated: CAISESRGNRNNEQFF.